This entry lists 13 T cell receptor beta chains sequenced from one sample in a study of T cell repertoires in cytomegalovirus infection. No antigen is known for these receptors. Using its own MiXCR run on the reads, TCRdb lists one record per CDR3 protein. The data contain about 920,000 distinct CDR3 sequences, roughly 30% of them singletons. The source was cultured CD8+ T cells from PBMCs, collected from culture after CMV antigen stimulation. The receptor source for this set is a human donor in good health (CMV status not recorded). Some clones in this sample may be carry-over from other donors' samples.

The table lists this clonotype with a count of one. The genes are TRBV27 and TRBJ1-2, with TRBD1 matching over 11 bases. Germline CDR1 and CDR2: MNHEY and SMNVEV (reference sequence). This CDR3 contains 16 residues. The V segment lost 3 bases and the J segment 4 bases; nucleotides outside the gene matches: 7. The CDR3 spells CASSFIGTGGRYGYTF. The CDR3 coding sequence is TGTGCCAGCAGTTTCATCGGGACAGGGGGACGCTATGGCTACACCTTC.

V gene TRBV7-6 combines with J gene TRBJ2-3; D gene uncertain. V shed 5 bases and J shed 5 bases, with 8 bases lying between them. Germline V gene sequence: CDR1 SGHVS, CDR2 FNYEAQ. The CDR3 covers 12 residues. The CDR3 coding sequence is TGTGCCAGCAGCCACGAGGAAGATACGCAGTATTTT. It is translated as CASSHEEDTQYF.

The CDR3 loop is CASSPRDRLNSPLHF. CDR3 coding DNA: TGTGCCAGCAGCCCCAGGGACAGACTAAATTCACCCCTCCACTTT. The chain couples TRBV7-9 to TRBJ1-6; TRBD1 matches 7 bases. The J segment lost 7 bases and the V segment lost 5 bases, leaving 8 bases of the junction unmatched. The CDR3 is 15 residues long. Germline V gene sequence: CDR1 SEHNR, CDR2 FQNEAQ (reference sequence).

V and J are TRBV28 and TRBJ2-1; 9 bases fit TRBD2. CDR3 length: 15 residues. Trimming cost V 6 bases and J 4 bases; bases outside gene matches: 7. Germline V gene data show CDR1 as MDHEN and CDR2 as SYDVKM. CDR3 nucleotides: TGTGCCAGCAGGATAGCGGGGGTAGGGTACAATGAGCAGTTCTTC. Protein sequence: CASRIAGVGYNEQFF.

The CDR3 region has the DNA TGTGCCAGCAGCGTAGAAGGAAGGATAGGGGGTCAGCCCCAGCATTTT. It translates to CASSVEGRIGGQPQHF. This chain joins TRBV9 and TRBJ1-5, with D maybe TRBD1 (6 bases). Germline V gene data show CDR1 as SGDLS and CDR2 as YYNGEE. This CDR3 contains 16 residues. V was cut by 0 bases and J by 6 bases, with 16 bases left in between.

This clonotype came up many times. This sequence joins TRBV7-2 and TRBJ2-6; no definite D call. The CDR3 loop spans 11 amino acids. CDR1 SGHTA and CDR2 FQGNSA come from the germline V gene. V lost 11 bases and J lost 4, with 6 bases in between. CDR3 sequence reads: CAVVGANVLTF. DNA of the CDR3: TGTGCCGTTGTGGGGGCCAACGTCCTGACTTTC.

This clonotype showed up many times. The genes are TRBV4-1 and TRBJ2-2; 7 bases fit TRBD1. Germline CDR1 reads MGHRA; CDR2 reads YSYEKL. J gave up 4 bases and V 0 bases, and 8 bases lay outside the gene matches. The CDR3 sequence is 17 residues long. The CDR3 sequence is CASSQEIRQGVTGELFF. In DNA form, the CDR3 reads TGCGCCAGCAGCCAAGAGATTCGACAGGGAGTCACCGGGGAGCTGTTTTTT.

The chain employs TRBV7-8 and TRBJ2-4; no definite D call. Germline CDR1 reads SGHVS; CDR2 reads FQNEAQ. V was pared by 5 bases and J by 0 bases, with 14 bases between. The CDR3 extends over 16 amino acids. The CDR3 loop reads CASSPPDPVAKNIQYF. The CDR3 DNA sequence: TGTGCCAGCAGCCCCCCTGATCCTGTAGCCAAAAACATTCAGTACTTC.

This clonotype came up a few times. The chain combines TRBV2 with TRBJ2-2; 7 bases fit TRBD1. The CDR3 spans 22 residues. CDR1 is SNHLY and CDR2 is FYNNEI in the germline V gene. V lost 5 bases and J lost 0; bases outside the gene matches: 24. The CDR3 region is CASSFPTGAGDGPNSNTGELFF. DNA for the CDR3: TGTGCCAGCAGTTTCCCCACAGGGGCTGGAGACGGGCCGAATTCGAACACCGGGGAGCTGTTTTTT.

The table lists this clonotype with a few counts. J is TRBJ2-7 and V is TRBV7-6; D is unclear. Germline values: CDR1 SGHVS, CDR2 FNYEAQ. The CDR3 has 13 amino acids. V dropped 3 bases and J dropped 6 bases, with 12 bases sitting between them. The DNA for the CDR3 is TGTGCCAGCAGCTTCGATCAGATCGCCGAGCAGTACTTC. Its protein is CASSFDQIAEQYF.

This rearrangement joins TRBV12-3 or TRBV12-4 to TRBJ2-2; 10 positions match TRBD1. Trimming at V came to 6 bases and at J to 5 bases, leaving 6 bases not matched to a gene. CDR3 size: 15 residues. The CDR3 spells CASRPGTGETGELFF. CDR3 nucleotide sequence: TGTGCCAGCAGACCCGGGACAGGGGAAACCGGGGAGCTGTTTTTT.

The genes are TRBV4-3 and TRBJ1-2; D unclear. Germline V lookup: CDR1 LGHNA, CDR2 YSLEER. The CDR3 sequence is 17 residues long. Trimming left V 3 bases short and J 10 bases short, with 27 bases between. The CDR3, as DNA: TGCGCCAGCAGCCAGAAGTTGAGTCTGGGGAGTAAGATATACTACACCTTC. It specifies CASSQKLSLGSKIYYTF.

The CDR3 DNA sequence: TGCGCCAGCAGCCAAGGGGTCGGGGGGGACACTGAAGCTTTCTTT. Residues: CASSQGVGGDTEAFF. V is TRBV4-1 and J is TRBJ1-1; perhaps TRBD1 as D (5 bases). Looked up from germline, CDR1 is MGHRA and CDR2 is YSYEKL. This CDR3 spans 15 amino acids. The V and J ends lost 1 base and 3 bases respectively, with 12 bases between them.